The clone carrying this TCR beta chain was seen once. Germline V CDR1 and CDR2: SGHKS, YYEKEE (reference sequence). The junction had 3 bases not matched to a gene; V was cut back by 4 bases and J by 0 bases. The CDR3 runs to 16 residues. This entry is derived from a study of blood T cell repertoires in COVID-19. Study as a whole: Both acute and convalescent COVID-19 samples were obtained from the United States, Italy and Spain. The analysed material was cDNA or gDNA that came from T cells, B-cell-depleted T cells, or PBMCs.

Methods used by the authors: Estimates of nucleated cell counts were drawn from the amplification of reference gene primers. Only in-frame clones appear in the TCRdb table, and some are missing; sequencing was by immunoSEQ multiplex PCR. That table supplies the V and J calls and clone size; D and trimming were determined from the DNA. The data show about 81,000 clones, approximately 85% seen once. This rearrangement joins TRBV5-5 to TRBJ1-4; TRBD1 agrees at 10 bases. Sequencing was performed on peripheral blood. This clonotype originated in a human donor in a cohort sampled during active COVID-19. CDR3 in DNA: TGTGCCAGCAGCCTAGGACAGGGGGCAACTAATGAAAAACTGTTTTTT. Its protein product is CASSLGQGATNEKLFF.